Following are 26 T cell receptor beta chains from one sample sequenced in a study of blood T cell repertoires in COVID-19. Some clones are missing from TCRdb's copy, which holds only in-frame ones; the method was immunoSEQ multiplex PCR. The table has some 300,000 clones, approximately 84% seen once. Sequencing was done on a sample of PBMCs or T cells enriched from blood (not recorded which). The receptor source for this set is a woman aged 25 to 39 who had recovered from COVID-19.

This clone was recorded once. The chain couples TRBV6-5 to TRBJ2-3; no firm D call. V lost 6 bases, J lost 3 bases, and 13 bases lay in between. Germline V gene sequence: CDR1 MNHEY, CDR2 SVGAGI. This CDR3 has 14 residues. CDR3 sequence reads: CASRGEVRTDTQYF. CDR3 DNA sequence: TGTGCCAGCAGGGGTGAGGTTCGGACAGATACGCAGTATTTT.

The gene calls are TRBV29-1 and TRBJ2-5; a weak D match, TRBD2 (5 bases). Germline values: CDR1 SQVTM, CDR2 ANQGSEA. The CDR3 sequence is 14 residues long. V lost 7 bases to trimming and J lost 4 bases, with 19 bases between them. This chain's CDR3 is CSAAPEGYSETQYF. CDR3 in DNA: TGCAGCGCCGCGCCCGAGGGATATTCAGAGACCCAGTACTTC.

The V and J genes are TRBV19 and TRBJ2-5; 7 bases map to TRBD1. V shed 5 bases, J shed 2 bases, and the junction held 8 bases outside the gene matches. The CDR3 is 15 amino acids. CDR1 and CDR2 (germline): LNHDA, SQIVND (reference sequence). The CDR3 nucleotides are TGTGCCAGTAGTGCCGACAGGGAGCAACAAGAGACCCAGTACTTC. Amino acid sequence: CASSADREQQETQYF. The full variable domain, its missing parts supplied by reference TRBV19 and TRBJ2-5, is DGGITQSPKYLFRKEGQNVTLSCEQNLNHDAMYWYRQDPGQGLRLIYYSQIVNDFQKGDIAEGYSVSREKKESFPLTVTSAQKNPTAFYLCASSADREQQETQYFGPGTRLLVL.

The V call is TRBV5-1, the J call TRBJ2-7, with D maybe TRBD1 (5 bases). Germline CDR1 is SGHRS and CDR2 is YFSETQ. V shed 1 base and J shed 7 bases, with 9 bases lying between them. The CDR3 length is 12 residues. The CDR3 sequence: CASSLPGREQYF. DNA for the CDR3: TGCGCCAGCAGCTTGCCAGGGCGGGAGCAGTACTTC.

This chain connects TRBV19 to TRBJ1-4; 9 nucleotides line up with TRBD1. Germline CDR1 is LNHDA and CDR2 is SQIVND (reference sequence). V dropped 3 bases and J dropped 5; count of bases not matched to a gene: 1. This CDR3 contains 14 residues. The CDR3 DNA sequence: TGTGCCAGTAGTATTGGACAGGGGAATGAAAAACTGTTTTTT. It yields the protein CASSIGQGNEKLFF.

The J gene is TRBJ1-5, the V gene TRBV4-1, with 8 bases matching TRBD1. V shed 1 base and J 4 bases; nucleotides not matched to a gene: 9. The CDR3 consists of 17 residues. Germline CDR1 reads MGHRA; CDR2 reads YSYEKL. CDR3 loop: CASSQVGRGQGNQPQHF. The CDR3 DNA is TGCGCCAGCAGCCAAGTTGGCAGGGGGCAGGGGAATCAGCCCCAGCATTTT.

This chain uses TRBV7-4 with TRBJ1-5; D remains ambiguous. V was clipped by 5 bases and J by 0 bases, with 17 bases between them. The CDR3 has 17 residues. The V gene's germline CDR1 is SGHVT and CDR2 SQSDAQ. For the CDR3, the DNA is TGTGCCAGCAGCGGGAGGACCGCCGATTATAGCAATCAGCCCCAGCATTTT. It yields the protein CASSGRTADYSNQPQHF.

The chain couples TRBV11-2 to TRBJ2-7; tentatively, D is TRBD2 (6 bases). V lost 1 base, J lost 3 bases, and 16 bases lay in between. CDR1 and CDR2 from the germline V gene are SGHAT and FQNNGV. The CDR3 spans 16 residues. This chain's CDR3 is CASSLALGGNGYEQYF. CDR3 nucleotides: TGTGCCAGCAGCTTAGCCCTAGGAGGGAACGGCTACGAGCAGTACTTC.

The chain joins TRBV6-5 to TRBJ2-4; D unclear. CDR1 and CDR2 (germline): MNHEY, SVGAGI. The CDR3 sequence is 14 residues long. V was cut by 3 bases and J by 5 bases, with 11 bases left in between. CDR3 sequence reads: CASSYGPPENIQYF. The CDR3 DNA reads as TGTGCCAGCAGTTATGGTCCCCCAGAAAACATTCAGTACTTC.

The chain joins TRBV5-1 to TRBJ2-3; TRBD2 is a possible D gene (5 bases). The V end lost 4 bases, the J end lost 1 base, and 13 bases lay between the germline ends. The CDR3 covers 15 residues. Germline CDR1 SGHRS, CDR2 YFSETQ. CDR3 sequence reads: CASSRENGGTDTQYF. The CDR3 DNA follows: TGCGCCAGCAGCCGGGAAAACGGCGGCACAGATACGCAGTATTTT.

V usage is TRBV27 and J usage is TRBJ1-1, with TRBD1 as a possible D gene (5 bases). Germline V lookup: CDR1 MNHEY, CDR2 SMNVEV (reference sequence). The CDR3 runs 16 residues. Trimming left V 2 bases short and J 1 base short, with 14 bases between. The CDR3, as DNA: TGTGCCAGCAGTTTAAGGCAGGGTAGGGGGAACACTGAAGCTTTCTTT. Translation: CASSLRQGRGNTEAFF.

The V gene is TRBV19, the J gene TRBJ1-5; a possible D gene is TRBD1 (6 bases). This CDR3 comprises 15 residues. Germline V CDR1 and CDR2: LNHDA, SQIVND (reference sequence). The V gene lost 4 bases and the J gene lost 2 bases, with 12 bases spanning the gap. CDR3 in amino acids: CASSSRGEGNQPQHF. In nucleotides, the CDR3 is TGTGCCAGTAGTAGCAGGGGAGAGGGCAATCAGCCCCAGCATTTT.

The chain uses TRBV7-9 and TRBJ2-4; unclear D gene. V was pared by 2 bases and J by 0 bases, with 20 bases between. Germline V gene sequence: CDR1 SEHNR, CDR2 FQNEAQ (reference sequence). The CDR3 consists of 19 residues. CDR3 bases: TGTGCCAGCAGCTTATCCCTGACCGGAGATACACTAGCCAAAAACATTCAGTACTTC. Protein: CASSLSLTGDTLAKNIQYF. The complete variable domain, with remaining parts taken from reference TRBV7-9 and TRBJ2-4, reads DTGVSQNPRHKITKRGQNVTFRCDPISEHNRLYWYRQTLGQGPEFLTYFQNEAQLEKSRLLSDRFSAERPKGSFSTLEIQRTEQGDSAMYLCASSLSLTGDTLAKNIQYFGAGTRLSVL.

The chain joins TRBV6-1 to TRBJ2-1; 11 bases match TRBD2. After removal of 4 bases from V and 6 bases from J, the junction contained 8 bases not matched to a gene. The germline gives CDR1 MNHNS, CDR2 SASEGT. This CDR3 spans 16 amino acids. DNA of the CDR3: TGTGCCAGCAGTGCCCTTACTAGCGGGGGCCCCAATGAGCAGTTCTTC. This translates into CASSALTSGGPNEQFF.

V and J are TRBV27 and TRBJ2-2; D is undetermined. The CDR3 has 13 amino acids. Germline V gene sequence: CDR1 MNHEY, CDR2 SMNVEV (reference sequence). V lost 5 bases to trimming and J lost 0 bases, with 4 bases between them. The chain's CDR3 is CASSLANTGELFF. The CDR3 bases are TGTGCCAGCAGTCTCGCGAACACCGGGGAGCTGTTTTTT.

The chain links TRBV18 to TRBJ1-2; 8 bases agree with TRBD1. Germline values: CDR1 KGHSH, CDR2 LQKENI. V lost 6 bases, J lost 7 bases, and 10 bases stayed unmatched. The CDR3 totals 14 residues. The CDR3 protein is CASSGGQGKSGYTF. CDR3 bases: TGTGCCAGCTCGGGCGGACAGGGCAAGTCTGGCTACACCTTC. Complete variable domain (other parts from reference TRBV18 and TRBJ1-2): NAGVMQNPRHLVRRRGQEARLRCSPMKGHSHVYWYRQLPEEGLKFMVYLQKENIIDESGMPKERFSAEFPKEGPSILRIQQVVRGDSAAYFCASSGGQGKSGYTFGSGTRLTVV.

The chain uses TRBV28 and TRBJ2-7; tentative D call: TRBD1 (5 bases). Germline values: CDR1 MDHEN, CDR2 SYDVKM. This CDR3 contains 14 residues. V was clipped by 2 bases and J by 3 bases, with 11 bases between them. The CDR3 DNA sequence: TGTGCCAGCAGTTTAGGCAGGGTGGGCTACGAGCAGTACTTC. This gives the protein CASSLGRVGYEQYF.

A few counts support this clone. The chain is built from TRBV5-1 and TRBJ1-6, with D perhaps matching TRBD1 (6 bases). Trimming took off 2 bases at V and 7 bases at J, with 10 bases between the two ends. The CDR3 is 14 residues long. Germline CDR1 reads SGHRS; CDR2 reads YFSETQ. The CDR3 reads CASSLSQGNSPLHF. In DNA form, the CDR3 reads TGCGCCAGCAGCTTATCACAGGGAAATTCACCCCTCCACTTT.

This clone was counted a single time. The chain links TRBV11-2 to TRBJ1-6, with D maybe TRBD1 (5 bases). The germline CDR1 and CDR2 sequences are SGHAT and FQNNGV. V gave up 7 bases and J gave up 10 bases, with 17 bases separating them. This CDR3 comprises 14 residues. The CDR3 DNA reads TGTGCCAGCACCCAGGGAGGGGCAAGGTCACCCCTCCACTTT. Residues: CASTQGGARSPLHF.

The gene calls are TRBV6-5 and TRBJ1-3; tentatively, D is TRBD1 (5 bases). Deletions cut 8 bases from V and 1 base from J, with 12 bases between. Germline V lookup: CDR1 MNHEY, CDR2 SVGAGI. CDR3 length: 14 residues. The CDR3 nucleotides read TGTGCCAGCGGGTCAGGGCCGTCTGGAAACACCATATATTTT. Amino acids: CASGSGPSGNTIYF.

For the CDR3, the DNA is TGTGCCACCAGCGGGCACACAGATACGCAGTATTTT. Translated, it gives CATSGHTDTQYF. V usage is TRBV15 and J usage is TRBJ2-3, with D unresolved. Per germline, CDR1 LNHNV and CDR2 YYDKDF (reference sequence). Trimming took 5 bases from V and 2 from J, leaving 5 bases between them. CDR3 size: 12 residues.

The rearrangement links TRBV25-1 to TRBJ2-7; 11 nucleotides agree with TRBD1. With 7 bases clipped from V and 5 bases from J, the junction kept 7 bases outside the gene matches. CDR1 is MGHDK, CDR2 SYGVNS, per germline. The CDR3 contains 14 residues. The CDR3 spells CASKKGQGVHEQYF. CDR3 nucleotide sequence: TGTGCCAGCAAGAAGGGACAGGGGGTCCACGAGCAGTACTTC.

The V call is TRBV9, the J call TRBJ1-6; 9 positions match TRBD1. From germline, CDR1 is SGDLS and CDR2 YYNGEE. The V segment lost 0 bases and the J segment 8 bases; nucleotides outside the gene matches: 0. The CDR3 contains 14 residues. The CDR3 here is CASSVGTGDSPLHF. The CDR3 DNA reads as TGTGCCAGCAGCGTAGGGACAGGGGATTCACCCCTCCACTTT.

The chain carries TRBV6-5 and TRBJ2-7; 8 bases agree with TRBD1. Germline CDR1 and CDR2: MNHEY and SVGAGI. The V gene end was trimmed by 6 bases and the J gene end by 3 bases; junction bases not matched to a gene: 7. This CDR3 comprises 14 residues. CDR3 loop: CASSRQGTNYEQYF. The CDR3 DNA reads as TGTGCCAGCAGCCGACAGGGGACAAACTACGAGCAGTACTTC.

The rearrangement joins TRBV3-1 (or the pseudogene TRBV3-2) to TRBJ2-5; D perhaps matches TRBD1 (5 bases). The germline V gene has CDR1 LGHDT and CDR2 YNNKEL (reference sequence). This CDR3 contains 22 residues. V lost 0 bases, J lost 2 bases, and 31 bases lay in between. The CDR3 coding sequence is TGTGCCAGCAGCCAAGATTTCCCAAGCCAACAGGTGGGCGCGAGACGTCAAGAGACCCAGTACTTC. Translated: CASSQDFPSQQVGARRQETQYF.

The chain uses TRBV10-2 and TRBJ2-2; TRBD2 aligns across 10 bases. Trimming cost V 2 bases and J 3 bases; bases outside gene matches: 0. Germline V gene lookup returns CDR1 WSHSY and CDR2 SAAADI. CDR3 length equals 15 residues. The CDR3 region is CASSELAGDTGELFF. The DNA for the CDR3 is TGCGCCAGCAGTGAGCTAGCGGGGGACACCGGGGAGCTGTTTTTT.